This T cell receptor (beta chain) was identified during a study of T cell responses to AZD1222 COVID-19 vaccine. The sample holds a few counts of this clone. The data were produced by immunoSEQ multiplex PCR, yet TCRdb's version contains in-frame clones alone and is incomplete. The sample comprises about 94,000 clones, 85% of which are singletons, and 4.5% to 5% rests with the top ten. The CDR3 runs 17 residues. With 0 bases removed from V and 2 bases from J, the gap between germline ends came to 14 bases. CDR1 and CDR2 (germline): LGHNA, YSLEER. The specimen comprised peripheral blood, sampled 28 days after the second AZD1222 dose. The J gene is TRBJ1-3, the V gene TRBV4-3; D is unclear. The clonotype comes from an adult who received the AZD1222 COVID-19 vaccine. The CDR3 is CASSQDVVWYAGNTIYF. DNA for the CDR3: TGCGCCAGCAGCCAAGACGTGGTCTGGTACGCTGGAAACACCATATATTTT.